What follows are 18 T cell receptor beta chains derived from one specimen sequenced in a study of blood T cell repertoires in COVID-19. Data came from immunoSEQ multiplex PCR; TCRdb stores just in-frame clones and leaves some out. Among tens of thousands of clones listed, 75% to 90% were seen once. The specimen was peripheral blood. The source of these receptors is a woman in her sixties or seventies with acute or convalescent COVID-19.

DNA for the CDR3: TGTGCCAGCAGCTTATACAGCGGGAAAACAGATACGCAGTATTTT. It is translated as CASSLYSGKTDTQYF. V usage is TRBV7-6 and J usage is TRBJ2-3; 7 bases are shared with TRBD2. Germline V gene data show CDR1 as SGHVS and CDR2 as FNYEAQ. There are 15 residues in the CDR3. Unmatched junction bases numbered 5, after V lost 2 bases and J lost 3 bases.

This chain connects TRBV7-6 to TRBJ1-1; D gene ambiguous. Germline V gene lookup returns CDR1 SGHVS and CDR2 FNYEAQ. V lost 0 bases and J lost 3, with 8 bases in between. CDR3 length: 14 amino acids. CDR3: CASSLAEGDTEAFF. The CDR3 coding sequence is TGTGCCAGCAGCTTAGCGGAGGGAGACACTGAAGCTTTCTTT.

This rearrangement joins TRBV4-2 to TRBJ2-2, with 7 bases aligning to TRBD2. V shed 0 bases, J shed 6 bases, and the junction held 4 bases outside the gene matches. The CDR3 covers 15 residues. The germline CDR1 and CDR2 sequences are LGHNA and YNFKEQ. In nucleotides, the CDR3 is TGTGCCAGCAGCCAAGATCGGGGAGGGCCCGGGGAGCTGTTTTTT. As protein: CASSQDRGGPGELFF.

The chain recombines TRBV13 with TRBJ1-2; D gene ambiguous. Germline CDR1 and CDR2: PRHDT and FYEKMQ (reference sequence). This CDR3 is built from 13 residues. Trimming removed 2 bases at V and 4 bases at J, with 8 bases between. CDR3 coding DNA: TGTGCCAGCAGCTTACAAACTAGCTATGGCTACACCTTC. The encoded protein is CASSLQTSYGYTF.

V usage is TRBV5-4 and J usage is TRBJ2-3; 9 nucleotides agree with TRBD2. Germline assignment: CDR1 SGHNT and CDR2 YYREEE (reference sequence). V was pared by 4 bases and J by 1 base, with 1 base of the junction left unmatched. This CDR3 is built from 14 residues. The chain's CDR3 is CASSKREGTDTQYF. The CDR3 bases are TGTGCCAGCAGCAAGCGGGAGGGCACAGATACGCAGTATTTT.

The rearrangement joins TRBV27 to TRBJ2-1, with D possibly TRBD2 on 5 matching bases. The CDR3 length is 13 residues. In germline, CDR1 is MNHEY, CDR2 SMNVEV (reference sequence). Between the trimmed V and J ends, which lost 2 bases and 8 bases, there was a span of 10 bases. CDR3 sequence: CASSLRGPYEQFF. The CDR3 DNA is TGTGCCAGCAGTTTAAGAGGGCCCTATGAGCAGTTCTTC.

The V and J genes are TRBV5-1 and TRBJ2-1; D perhaps matches TRBD2 (6 bases). Germline V CDR1 and CDR2: SGHRS, YFSETQ. V lost 6 bases and J 0 bases, leaving 13 bases between the germline ends. The CDR3 contains 15 residues. The CDR3 DNA reads as TGCGCCAGCACCCCCGGGAGCGTCTCCTACAATGAGCAGTTCTTC. Translated: CASTPGSVSYNEQFF.

The V gene is TRBV28, the J gene TRBJ2-6; the D is unclear. The CDR3 is 14 amino acids. Germline-derived CDR1 and CDR2 are MDHEN and SYDVKM. V was shortened by 3 bases and J by 3 bases, with 6 bases between the two germline ends. CDR3 nucleotides: TGTGCCAGCAGTTTGCCGGGTGGGGCCAACGTCCTGACTTTC. It encodes CASSLPGGANVLTF.

The chain has TRBV5-6 and TRBJ2-5; TRBD2 matches at 7 bases. Germline lookup yields CDR1 SGHDT and CDR2 YYEEEE. V was pared by 4 bases and J by 5 bases, with 11 bases of the junction left unmatched. This CDR3 has 15 residues. CDR3 DNA sequence: TGTGCCAGCAGCCGGGGGGACGGCAGGTCCGAGACCCAGTACTTC. It is translated as CASSRGDGRSETQYF.

The genes are TRBV11-2 and TRBJ2-1; TRBD1 matches at 8 bases. Germline values: CDR1 SGHAT, CDR2 FQNNGV. Trimming cost V 5 bases and J 2 bases; bases outside gene matches: 5. The CDR3 length is 15 residues. The CDR3 nucleotides are TGTGCCAGCAGCCCTACGGACAGGGCCTACAATGAGCAGTTCTTC. This translates into CASSPTDRAYNEQFF.

This CDR3 is CSVERPGYEQYF. CDR3 in DNA: TGCAGCGTCGAACGACCGGGCTACGAGCAGTACTTC. This chain joins TRBV29-1 and TRBJ2-7; no firm D call. CDR3 size: 12 residues. V was clipped by 6 bases and J by 3 bases, with 12 bases between them. CDR1 is SQVTM and CDR2 is ANQGSEA in the germline V gene.

This clone was recorded once. The CDR3: CASSEWSLSNYGYTF. DNA of the CDR3: TGTGCCAGCAGTGAATGGAGCCTTTCTAACTATGGCTACACCTTC. The chain links TRBV6-1 to TRBJ1-2; unclear D gene. Trimming removed 2 bases from V and 0 bases from J, with 10 bases in between. The germline V gene has CDR1 MNHNS and CDR2 SASEGT. CDR3 length: 15 residues.

This clone was observed once. The chain has TRBV11-1 and TRBJ2-3, with 9 positions matching TRBD2. Germline V gene data show CDR1 as SGHAT and CDR2 as FQDESV (reference sequence). The CDR3 runs 16 residues. The ends lost 5 bases at V and 4 bases at J; junction bases unmatched: 10. The CDR3 DNA follows: TGTGCCAGCAGCGATGCGGGGGGGCCAGGGGCAGATACGCAGTATTTT. Protein product: CASSDAGGPGADTQYF.

The chain employs TRBV4-1 and TRBJ2-3; 9 bases line up with TRBD2. The CDR3 runs 18 residues. V was clipped by 0 bases and J by 2 bases; unmatched bases: 9. Germline CDR1 reads MGHRA; CDR2 reads YSYEKL. The CDR3 DNA sequence: TGCGCCAGCAGCCAAGAACGTAGCGGGGGCCATTACACAGATACGCAGTATTTT. It encodes CASSQERSGGHYTDTQYF.

This clone was observed a few times. J is TRBJ1-5 and V is TRBV7-9; D ambiguous. This CDR3 has 15 residues. Trimming removed 4 bases at V and 1 base at J, with 11 bases between. Germline V gives CDR1 SEHNR, CDR2 FQNEAQ (reference sequence). CDR3 region: CASSSPGFSNQPQHF. CDR3 nucleotides: TGTGCCAGCAGCTCCCCAGGCTTCAGCAATCAGCCCCAGCATTTT. The whole variable domain, remainder taken from reference TRBV7-9 and TRBJ1-5, is DTGVSQNPRHKITKRGQNVTFRCDPISEHNRLYWYRQTLGQGPEFLTYFQNEAQLEKSRLLSDRFSAERPKGSFSTLEIQRTEQGDSAMYLCASSSPGFSNQPQHFGDGTRLSIL.

This chain's CDR3 is CSVEGGTGSTDTQYF. CDR3 bases: TGCAGCGTTGAAGGGGGGACAGGGAGCACAGATACGCAGTATTTT. The chain employs TRBV29-1 and TRBJ2-3; 9 bases fit TRBD1. This CDR3 has 15 amino acids. After removal of 1 base from V and 0 bases from J, the junction contained 2 bases not matched to a gene. In germline, CDR1 is SQVTM, CDR2 ANQGSEA.

This chain links TRBV5-4 with TRBJ2-5; TRBD2 aligns across 15 bases. V lost 4 bases and J lost 5; bases outside the gene matches: 9. Germline V CDR1 and CDR2: SGHNT, YYREEE (reference sequence). The CDR3 loop spans 17 amino acids. The CDR3 is CASSLGTSGGSGETQYF. DNA for the CDR3: TGTGCCAGCAGCCTTGGGACTAGCGGGGGGTCAGGGGAGACCCAGTACTTC.

The chain combines TRBV19 with TRBJ1-2, with D maybe TRBD1 (5 bases). V lost 3 bases and J lost 5, with 10 bases in between. CDR1 is LNHDA and CDR2 is SQIVND in the germline V gene (reference sequence). This CDR3 comprises 13 residues. CDR3 DNA: TGTGCCAGTAGTATGGGGCTCAGATATGGCTACACCTTC. The encoded protein is CASSMGLRYGYTF.